A selection of T cell receptor beta chains follows, all from one sample in a study of T-cell memory formation after mild COVID-19. A single record per CDR3 protein comes from TCRdb applying MiXCR to the 5' RACE reads. The profile shows approximately 150,000 distinct CDR3 sequences, about 14% of them singletons. Material for sequencing was PBMCs or a T cell subset sorted from them (not recorded which). The receptors originated from an adult woman who had mild COVID-19 (a few samples of this study predate the infection). Cell type and time point are not known. Both conserved end residues are part of each CDR3. Fields, in order: J gene, V gene, CDR3 protein.

>TRBJ1-2|TRBV12-3/TRBV12-4
CASSSRTGGDYGYTF
>TRBJ2-2|TRBV27
CASNRGTTGELFF
>TRBJ2-1|TRBV13
CASSLSTGTPLYNEQFF
>TRBJ2-3|TRBV11-2
CASSFYLWSGGGTDTQYF
>TRBJ2-7|TRBV6-6
CASSYDAPEQYF
>TRBJ2-3|TRBV3-1
CASSQDPGGGAYDTQYF
>TRBJ2-1|TRBV9
CASGTFDNEQFF
>TRBJ2-1|TRBV7-9
CASSLPGLAGGSEQFF
>TRBJ1-1|TRBV6-5
CASSYGQRIWNTEAFF
>TRBJ2-7|TRBV9
CASSVDSQPLPGGEQYF
>TRBJ2-3|TRBV12-3/TRBV12-4
CASSPGGAGATDTQYF
>TRBJ2-7|TRBV6-2/TRBV6-3
CASSGTFGEQYF
>TRBJ2-1|TRBV5-1
CASSLDGGTYEQFF
>TRBJ2-6|TRBV9
CASTASSGANVLTF
>TRBJ1-1|TRBV18
CASSPGGAEAFF
>TRBJ1-3|TRBV30
CAGQTGTGNTIYF
>TRBJ2-2|TRBV9
CASSAWDRSTGELFF
>TRBJ2-7|TRBV18
CASSPLGQGGYEQYF
>TRBJ2-3|TRBV4-1
CASSQDLTRGTRDTQYF
>TRBJ2-5|TRBV7-2
CASSLEGRRGTQYF
>TRBJ1-2|TRBV5-1
CASSYYRGPNYGYTF
>TRBJ1-1|TRBV29-1
CSVEAQGRMAFF